The T cell receptor beta chain under discussion was sequenced for a study of beta chain features in type 1 diabetes (dated by TCRdb to 2017 to 2018). About the study as a whole: No differences in mean age, gender distribution, total cell number or subset yield were found between patients and healthy donors. Across all samples, approximately 100 million sorted cells were examined, and cell number per subset correlated strongly with RNA yield. In the study, recently diagnosed type 1 diabetes patients and matched healthy donors were compared on the TCRB repertoires of their sorted circulating CD4+ T cell subsets. Regulatory and stem cell-like memory subsets were isolated from only 8 patients and roughly eight healthy donors, whereas naive and central memory subsets came from all 30 or so donors. What the study reported, not specific to this receptor: Naive, central memory and regulatory TCRB repertoires appeared more similar among patients than among healthy donors. HLA sub-analyses involved small numbers of individuals, so any influence of HLA type on TCRB rearrangement remained unresolved. Type 1 diabetes patients showed a moderate but significant shortening of TCRB CDR3 length in all four CD4+ subsets. Shorter templates might be favored by PCR, yet because patient and control samples were amplified and corrected together, any such skew would affect both groups equally. Because cDNA was sequenced instead of genomic DNA, highly expressing activated cells could be over-represented, though the groups showed no difference in activation or CD3 levels. At VDJ recombination sites, patients with type 1 diabetes made fewer insertions and deleted more nucleotides, a pattern implying thymic rearrangement abnormalities.

V loses 3 bases of germline sequence and J loses 0 bases, and the interval between the two ends is 8 bases. Sequences MGHDK (CDR1) and SYGVNS (CDR2) are obtained from the germline V gene. The CDR3, cysteine through phenylalanine, is 14 amino acids long. CDR3 DNA is the only sequence kept; it has 42 bases, read in frame from the first base. Each donor gave one peripheral blood draw, roughly 0.11 L on average, collected into heparinised tubes. A BD FACSAria II was used to sort naive, central memory, regulatory and stem cell-like memory CD4+ T cells with a panel that included CD45RO, CCR7, CD25, CD127, CD95 and CD27. Every sorted population had a purity above 95%. PBMCs were separated immediately by Lymphoprep density gradient centrifugation and were stained directly, without being cultured. So that batch effects would be minimized, each experiment stained and sorted samples in pairs, pairing one healthy donor with one patient.

This clone has just a few counts. Its antigen is still unknown. One base away there is no much larger clone; base qualities are not given. All of the isolated RNA was reverse transcribed with the High Capacity cDNA Reverse Transcription Kit, so expressed TCRB transcripts were sequenced. Deep immunoSEQ sequencing was applied to naive, central memory and regulatory T cell samples, giving an average of around 3.8 million total reads per sample. Sorted cells were lysed in RLT buffer, and RNA was extracted using DNase-treated RNeasy Micro or Mini kits according to cell number. Each cell subset was processed separately to prevent cross-contamination, with patient and healthy donor samples processed together. The immunoSEQ multiplex PCR was used to amplify TCRB sequences from cDNA, generating 87-bp fragments that spanned the CDR3 region. Sequencing of the amplicons was done on the Illumina HiSeq platform. From the authors' description of their analysis: PCR bias was corrected computationally using synthetic template baselines, and reads within Hamming distance 2 were collapsed, with unmergeable singletons discarded. By aligning reads against IMGT, V, D and J genes, CDR3 length, and insertions or deletions at six rearrangement sites were assigned. Within each subset, clonotype counts were normalized to sorted cell number, and only after that were true diversity and Gini coefficients computed with the tcR R package. Repertoire sharing was quantified using the overlap coefficient calculated on TCRB nucleotide sequences. As a proxy for the pre-selection repertoire, out-of-frame TCRB sequences from naive cells were analyzed. Here the immuneACCESS table is served through TCRdb, limited to in-frame sequences with V and J called. Missing clones are a known gap in these copies; in checked studies unresolved V genes cover under half, and the rest lacks a known reason. V, J and clone size are those of that table, while D and trimming were read from the DNA. The sample includes 640,000 or so clones, with over 10% observed a single time. The ten largest clones add up to 0.022% of the sample.

The clonotype was recovered from a man between 18 and 35 years old with type 1 diabetes. Input material: naive CD4+ T cells from blood. This specimen's cell subset or site label, per the study, means: true naive CD4+ T cells. The chain is made from TRBV25-1 and TRBJ2-5; no confident D gene assignment can be made. This receptor carries the CDR3 CASSDSAYQETQYF. The sequenced DNA is TGTGCCAGCAGTGACAGTGCGTACCAAGAGACCCAGTACTTC.